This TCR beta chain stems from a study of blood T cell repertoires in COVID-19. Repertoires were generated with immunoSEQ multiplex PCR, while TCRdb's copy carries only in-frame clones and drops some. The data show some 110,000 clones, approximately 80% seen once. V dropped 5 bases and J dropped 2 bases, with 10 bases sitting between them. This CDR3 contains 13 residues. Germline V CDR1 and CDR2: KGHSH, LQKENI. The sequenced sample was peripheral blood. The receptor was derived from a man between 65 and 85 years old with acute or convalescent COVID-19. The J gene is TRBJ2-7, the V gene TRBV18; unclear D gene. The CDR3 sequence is CASSSRQTYEQYF. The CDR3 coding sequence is TGTGCCAGCTCATCGAGACAAACCTACGAGCAGTACTTC.